One sample yielded the 16 T cell receptor beta chains listed below, sequenced in a study of blood T cell repertoires in COVID-19. Only in-frame clones appear in the TCRdb table, and some are missing; sequencing was by immunoSEQ multiplex PCR. The repertoire holds about 130,000 clones, with around nine tenths as singletons. Input material: peripheral blood. The receptors were gathered from a man in his sixties with COVID-19, enrolled during active disease.

The V gene is TRBV27, the J gene TRBJ1-2; no definite D call. V was cut by 4 bases and J by 1 base, with 7 bases left in between. Germline loops: CDR1 MNHEY, CDR2 SMNVEV (reference sequence). This CDR3 has 13 amino acids. Here the CDR3 reads CASSYSLNYGYTF. In DNA, the CDR3 is TGTGCCAGCAGTTACAGTCTTAACTATGGCTACACCTTC.

This clone was seen only once. V is TRBV2 and J is TRBJ1-4, with a weak D call TRBD1 (5 bases). V was cut by 3 bases and J by 7 bases, with 15 bases left in between. CDR1 is SNHLY, CDR2 FYNNEI, per germline. The CDR3 length is 15 residues. The CDR3 region is CASSDTGDTREKLFF. The CDR3 DNA sequence: TGTGCCAGCAGTGACACAGGAGATACGCGTGAAAAACTGTTTTTT.

This clone was seen once. The chain's CDR3 is CASIQTGNSYEQYF. Here the CDR3 DNA reads TGTGCCAGCATCCAGACAGGTAACTCCTACGAGCAGTACTTC. This chain uses TRBV5-6 with TRBJ2-7; D is possibly TRBD1 (6 bases). V gave up 6 bases and J gave up 0 bases, with 13 bases separating them. The CDR3 contains 14 residues. Per germline, CDR1 SGHDT and CDR2 YYEEEE.

The rearrangement links TRBV5-1 to TRBJ1-1; D ambiguous. Germline lookup yields CDR1 SGHRS and CDR2 YFSETQ. Trimming pared 2 bases from V and 5 bases from J, leaving 10 bases between. This CDR3 comprises 13 residues. The CDR3 reads CASSFKRETEAFF. The CDR3 DNA is TGCGCCAGCAGCTTTAAACGGGAGACTGAAGCTTTCTTT. The full variable domain, in which reference TRBV5-1 and TRBJ1-1 provide the parts outside the CDR3, is KAGVTQTPRYLIKTRGQQVTLSCSPISGHRSVSWYQQTPGQGLQFLFEYFSETQRNKGNFPGRFSGRQFSNSRSEMNVSTLELGDSALYLCASSFKRETEAFFGQGTRLTVV.

The rearrangement joins TRBV3-1 (or the pseudogene TRBV3-2) to TRBJ1-2; 8 nucleotides align to TRBD1. Trimming removed 2 bases from V and 4 bases from J; junction bases left unmatched: 3. There are 14 residues in the CDR3. Germline V gives CDR1 LGHDT, CDR2 YNNKEL (reference sequence). The CDR3 loop reads CASSQQGAPYGYTF. As DNA, the CDR3 is TGTGCCAGCAGCCAACAGGGGGCTCCCTATGGCTACACCTTC.

The chain uses TRBV11-2 and TRBJ2-5; 10 bases match TRBD2. This CDR3 is 14 amino acids long. V dropped 4 bases and J dropped 4; count of bases not matched to a gene: 3. Germline assignment: CDR1 SGHAT and CDR2 FQNNGV. CDR3 sequence (DNA): TGTGCCAGCAGCTCGGCTAGCGGGGGAGAGACCCAGTACTTC. Its protein product is CASSSASGGETQYF.

The chain joins TRBV12-3 or TRBV12-4 to TRBJ2-5, with D uncertain. Trimming shortened V by 4 bases and J by 2 bases, and 8 bases separated the two germline ends. The CDR3 runs to 13 residues. CDR3 bases: TGTGCCAGCAGTTCAGACACTCAAGAGACCCAGTACTTC. This encodes CASSSDTQETQYF.

The rearrangement links TRBV7-6 to TRBJ2-7, with D possibly TRBD1 on 5 matching bases. The CDR3 loop spans 15 amino acids. Trimming cost V 2 bases and J 1 base, with 12 bases left between them. In germline, CDR1 is SGHVS, CDR2 FNYEAQ. The CDR3 spells CASSLRQHPSYEQYF. In nucleotides, the CDR3 is TGTGCCAGCAGCTTAAGACAGCATCCATCCTACGAGCAGTACTTC.

This chain connects TRBV6-6 to TRBJ1-5, with D possibly being TRBD1 (5 bases). This CDR3 comprises 15 residues. Trimming took 0 bases from V and 1 from J, leaving 7 bases between them. Germline V CDR1 and CDR2: MNHNY, SVGAGI (reference sequence). CDR3 sequence: CASSYSTVSNQPQHF. CDR3 nucleotides: TGTGCCAGCAGTTACTCGACAGTGAGCAATCAGCCCCAGCATTTT.

In its sample, this clone was seen once. The rearrangement joins TRBV2 to TRBJ1-3; 8 bases map to TRBD1. CDR1 is SNHLY, CDR2 FYNNEI, per germline. The CDR3 length is 15 residues. J lost 2 bases, V lost 8 bases, and 8 bases had no gene match. The DNA of the CDR3 is TGTGCCAGCGGTGGCAGGGGGCTGACTGGAAACACCATATATTTT. Translation: CASGGRGLTGNTIYF.

The rearrangement joins TRBV7-3 to TRBJ2-1; TRBD1 aligns across 11 bases. The CDR3 totals 17 residues. Germline V CDR1 and CDR2: SGHTA, FQGTGA. V shed 3 bases, J shed 15 bases, and the junction held 19 bases outside the gene matches. In DNA form, the CDR3 reads TGTGCCAGCAGCTTGCCTCCGGGACAGGGGGATACAGCAGGGTTGTTCTTC. Translating gives CASSLPPGQGDTAGLFF. Full variable domain (remainder filled in from reference TRBV7-3 and TRBJ2-1): GAGVSQTPSNKVTEKGKYVELRCDPISGHTALYWYRQSLGQGPEFLIYFQGTGAADDSGLPNDRFFAVRPEGSVSTLKIQRTERGDSAVYLCASSLPPGQGDTAGLFFGPGTRLTVL.

CDR3 DNA: TGTGCCATCAGGGACTCTAGCGGGTTCACAGATACGCAGTATTTT. Amino acid sequence: CAIRDSSGFTDTQYF. This chain uses TRBV10-3 with TRBJ2-3; 8 positions agree with TRBD2. Germline V CDR1 and CDR2: ENHRY, SYGVKD. J lost 2 bases, V lost 6 bases, and 7 bases had no gene match. This CDR3 region has 15 residues.

This clone is a singleton in its sample. J is TRBJ2-5 and V is TRBV5-1, with 15 bases matching TRBD2. This CDR3 is built from 17 residues. Germline V gives CDR1 SGHRS, CDR2 YFSETQ. Losses at the gene ends were 0 bases for V and 2 bases for J; bases not matched to a gene: 2. The CDR3 spells CASSLVGLAGGQETQYF. The CDR3 region has the DNA TGCGCCAGCAGCTTGGTTGGACTAGCGGGGGGGCAAGAGACCCAGTACTTC.

CDR3 bases: TGTGCCATCAGTCTGGACACATATGGCTACACCTTC. This gives the protein CAISLDTYGYTF. The V gene is TRBV10-3, the J gene TRBJ1-2; a weak D match, TRBD1 (5 bases). Germline V gives CDR1 ENHRY, CDR2 SYGVKD. Trimming stripped 5 bases from V and 5 bases from J, with 9 bases between. The CDR3 extends over 12 amino acids.

This chain uses TRBV3-1 (or the pseudogene TRBV3-2) with TRBJ2-7, with TRBD1 matching over 8 bases. CDR3 size: 19 residues. Trimming at V came to 0 bases and at J to 0 bases, leaving 13 bases not matched to a gene. Germline V gene data show CDR1 as LGHDT and CDR2 as YNNKEL (reference sequence). Written as DNA, the CDR3 is TGTGCCAGCAGCCAAGATATTCCAGGGGGCCTTGTCGGCTCCTACGAGCAGTACTTC. Protein product: CASSQDIPGGLVGSYEQYF.

The chain carries TRBV4-3 and TRBJ2-1; D might be TRBD2 (6 bases). The CDR3 covers 15 residues. Germline V gene sequence: CDR1 LGHNA, CDR2 YSLEER. V dropped 2 bases and J dropped 8 bases, with 16 bases sitting between them. This CDR3 reads CASSQIRGFVDEQFF. DNA for the CDR3: TGCGCCAGCAGCCAAATCCGGGGGTTTGTTGATGAGCAGTTCTTC.